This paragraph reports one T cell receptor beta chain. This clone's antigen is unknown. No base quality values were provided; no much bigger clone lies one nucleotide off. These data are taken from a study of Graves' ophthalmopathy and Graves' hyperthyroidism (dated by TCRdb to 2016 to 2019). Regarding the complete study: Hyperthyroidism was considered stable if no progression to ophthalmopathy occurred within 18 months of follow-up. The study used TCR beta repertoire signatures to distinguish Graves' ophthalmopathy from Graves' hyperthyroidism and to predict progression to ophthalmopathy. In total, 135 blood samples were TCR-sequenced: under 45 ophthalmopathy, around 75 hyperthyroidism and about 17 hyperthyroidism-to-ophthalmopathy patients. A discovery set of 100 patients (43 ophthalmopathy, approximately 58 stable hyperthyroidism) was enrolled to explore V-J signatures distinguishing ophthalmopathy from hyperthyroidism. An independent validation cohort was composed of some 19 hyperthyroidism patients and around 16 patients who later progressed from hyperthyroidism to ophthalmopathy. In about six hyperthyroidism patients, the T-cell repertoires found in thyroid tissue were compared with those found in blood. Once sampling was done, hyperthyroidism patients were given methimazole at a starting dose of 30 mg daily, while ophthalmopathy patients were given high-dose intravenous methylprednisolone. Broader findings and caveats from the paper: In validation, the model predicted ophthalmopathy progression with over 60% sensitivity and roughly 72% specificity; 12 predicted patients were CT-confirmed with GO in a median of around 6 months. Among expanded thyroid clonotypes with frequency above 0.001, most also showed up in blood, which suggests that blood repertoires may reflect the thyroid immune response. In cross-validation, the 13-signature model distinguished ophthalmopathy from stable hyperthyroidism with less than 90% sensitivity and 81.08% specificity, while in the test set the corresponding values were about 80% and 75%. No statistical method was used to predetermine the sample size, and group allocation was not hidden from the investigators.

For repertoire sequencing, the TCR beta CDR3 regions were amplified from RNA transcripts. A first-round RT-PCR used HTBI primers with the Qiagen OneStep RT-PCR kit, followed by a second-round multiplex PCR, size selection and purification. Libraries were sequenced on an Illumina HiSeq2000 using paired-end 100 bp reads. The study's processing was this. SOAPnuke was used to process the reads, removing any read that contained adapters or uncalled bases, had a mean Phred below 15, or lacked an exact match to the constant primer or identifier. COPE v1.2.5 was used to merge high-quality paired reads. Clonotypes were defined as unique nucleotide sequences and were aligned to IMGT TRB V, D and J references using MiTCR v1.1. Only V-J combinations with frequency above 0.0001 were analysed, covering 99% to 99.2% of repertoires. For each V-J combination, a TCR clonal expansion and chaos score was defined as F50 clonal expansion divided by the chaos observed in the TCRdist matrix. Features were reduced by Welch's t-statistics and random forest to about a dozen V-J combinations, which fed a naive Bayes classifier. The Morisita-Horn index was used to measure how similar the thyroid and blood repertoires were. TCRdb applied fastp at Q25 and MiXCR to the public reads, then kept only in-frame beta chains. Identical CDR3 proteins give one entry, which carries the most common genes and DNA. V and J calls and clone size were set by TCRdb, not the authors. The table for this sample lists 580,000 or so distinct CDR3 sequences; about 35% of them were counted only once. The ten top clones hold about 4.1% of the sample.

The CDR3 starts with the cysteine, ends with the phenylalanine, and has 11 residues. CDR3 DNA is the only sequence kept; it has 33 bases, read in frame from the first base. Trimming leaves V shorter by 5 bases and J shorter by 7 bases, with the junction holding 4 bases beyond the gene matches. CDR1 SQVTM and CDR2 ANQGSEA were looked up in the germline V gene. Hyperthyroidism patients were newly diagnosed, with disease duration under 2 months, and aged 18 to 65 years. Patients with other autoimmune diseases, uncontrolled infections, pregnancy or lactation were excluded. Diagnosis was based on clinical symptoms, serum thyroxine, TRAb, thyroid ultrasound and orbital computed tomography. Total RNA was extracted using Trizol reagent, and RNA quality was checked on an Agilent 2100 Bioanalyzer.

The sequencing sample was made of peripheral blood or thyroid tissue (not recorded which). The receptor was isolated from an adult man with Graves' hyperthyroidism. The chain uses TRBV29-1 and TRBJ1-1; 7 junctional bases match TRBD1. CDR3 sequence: CSVFGTVEAFF. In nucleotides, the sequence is TGCAGCGTTTTCGGGACAGTTGAAGCTTTCTTT.